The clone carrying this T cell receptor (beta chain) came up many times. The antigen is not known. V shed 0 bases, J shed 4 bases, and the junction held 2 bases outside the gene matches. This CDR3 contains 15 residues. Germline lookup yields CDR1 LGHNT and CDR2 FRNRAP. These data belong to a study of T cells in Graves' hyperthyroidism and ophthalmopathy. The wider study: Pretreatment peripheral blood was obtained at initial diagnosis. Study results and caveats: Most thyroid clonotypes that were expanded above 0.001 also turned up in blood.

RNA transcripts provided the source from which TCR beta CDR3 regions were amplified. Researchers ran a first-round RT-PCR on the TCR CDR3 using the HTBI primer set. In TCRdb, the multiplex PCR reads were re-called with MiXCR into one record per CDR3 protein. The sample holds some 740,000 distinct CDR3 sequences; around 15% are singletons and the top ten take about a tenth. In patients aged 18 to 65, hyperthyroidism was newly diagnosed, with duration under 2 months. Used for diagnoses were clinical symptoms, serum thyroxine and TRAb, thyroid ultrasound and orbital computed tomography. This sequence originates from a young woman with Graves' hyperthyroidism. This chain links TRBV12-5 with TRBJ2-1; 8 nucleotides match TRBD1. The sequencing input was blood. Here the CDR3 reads CASGLVQGAYNEQFF. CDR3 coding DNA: TGTGCTAGTGGTTTGGTCCAGGGGGCGTACAATGAGCAGTTCTTC.